This T cell receptor (beta chain) stems from a study of cytomegalovirus exposure and HLA in healthy donors. Amplification used 60 Vbeta primers and 13 Jbeta primers. Study processing details: In a later analysis, the count reached some 73 million unique TCR beta chains, with about 11 million shared. The repertoire was sequenced with immunoSEQ multiplex PCR; TCRdb's copy has only in-frame clones and lacks some. Clonal size and the V and J genes are those of that table, whereas D and trimming came from the DNA. The profile shows 65,000 to 100,000 clones, roughly 85% of them singletons. The table lists this clone with a few counts. This CDR3 contains 14 residues. Looked up from germline, CDR1 is MGHDK and CDR2 is SYGVNS. V was trimmed by 1 base and J by 2 bases, leaving 8 bases between them.

The V call is TRBV25-1, the J call TRBJ1-2, with D possibly matching TRBD1 (5 bases). The TCR was taken from a female donor in good health and CMV-seronegative. The sample taken for sequencing was PBMCs. The CDR3 DNA is TGTGCCAGCAGTGAATCCGGGGGGAACTATGGCTACACCTTC. This codes for CASSESGGNYGYTF.